Below, 24 T cell receptor beta chains from the same sample are listed, as sequenced in a study of T cells in Graves' hyperthyroidism and ophthalmopathy. What was amplified from RNA transcripts were TCR beta CDR3 regions. RT-PCR in the first round (using the HTBI primer set) targeted the TCR CDR3. TCRdb itself ran the multiplex PCR reads through MiXCR, one entry per CDR3 protein. The data hold 500,000 to 550,000 distinct CDR3 sequences, with 20% observed a single time. Sequenced: blood. These receptors were taken from a man aged 35 to 55 with Graves' ophthalmopathy.

This clonotype occurred many times. The J gene is TRBJ2-3, the V gene TRBV20-1; TRBD1 might be the D (6 bases). The V end lost 1 base, the J end lost 4 bases, and 15 bases lay between the germline ends. CDR1 and CDR2 (germline): DFQATT, SNEGSKA (reference sequence). The CDR3 spans 15 residues. The CDR3 DNA is TGCAGTGCTAGAGTGGGCCAGGGGATGGCAGATACGCAGTATTTT. This translates into CSARVGQGMADTQYF.

The chain joins TRBV12-5 to TRBJ2-5; D not resolved. There are 13 residues in the CDR3. CDR1 is LGHNT, CDR2 FRNRAP, per germline. V was pared by 5 bases and J by 5 bases, with 12 bases between. The CDR3 sequence is CASGPSRWETQYF. CDR3 DNA sequence: TGTGCTAGTGGTCCCTCCAGATGGGAGACCCAGTACTTC.

This clonotype was recorded a few times. The chain couples TRBV2 to TRBJ1-3; D gene uncertain. V dropped 6 bases and J dropped 4 bases, with 7 bases sitting between them. CDR1 is SNHLY and CDR2 is FYNNEI in the germline V gene. The CDR3 sequence is 12 residues long. In nucleotides, the CDR3 is TGTGCCAGCAGGGGCGGAGGAAACACCATATATTTT. It specifies CASRGGGNTIYF.

The V gene is TRBV7-9, the J gene TRBJ2-3; 13 nucleotides agree with TRBD2. The CDR3 is 18 residues long. After removal of 5 bases from V and 4 bases from J, the junction contained 12 bases not matched to a gene. CDR1 is SEHNR, CDR2 FQNEAQ, per germline (reference sequence). The CDR3 is CASSLRRLAGGGADTQYF. The CDR3 DNA is TGTGCCAGCAGCCTCCGGCGACTAGCGGGAGGAGGGGCAGATACGCAGTATTTT.

The rearrangement links TRBV4-1 to TRBJ2-1; TRBD2 is a possible D gene (5 bases). Looked up from germline, CDR1 is MGHRA and CDR2 is YSYEKL. V shed 6 bases and J shed 0 bases, with 12 bases lying between them. This CDR3 region has 15 residues. CDR3 DNA sequence: TGCGCCAGCAGACCCCTAGGGAGCTCCTACAATGAGCAGTTCTTC. It is translated as CASRPLGSSYNEQFF.

The sample holds a few counts of this clonotype. The V call is TRBV7-6, the J call TRBJ2-2, with 12 bases fitting TRBD2. From germline, CDR1 is SGHVS and CDR2 FNYEAQ. This CDR3 spans 16 amino acids. The trim removed 3 bases at V and 5 bases at J, leaving 4 bases unmatched. CDR3: CASSFGTSGSTGELFF. CDR3 in DNA: TGTGCCAGCAGCTTTGGGACTAGCGGGTCTACCGGGGAGCTGTTTTTT.

The chain joins TRBV28 to TRBJ1-4; a weak D match, TRBD1 (6 bases). The CDR3 sequence is 13 residues long. V shed 6 bases and J shed 8 bases, with 13 bases lying between them. Per germline, CDR1 MDHEN and CDR2 SYDVKM. For the CDR3, the DNA is TGTGCCAGCAGGTCCGGGGGCGAGGAAAAACTGTTTTTT. This encodes CASRSGGEEKLFF.

The sample holds many counts of this clonotype. The V call is TRBV2, the J call TRBJ2-7; D call uncertain. Germline V CDR1 and CDR2: SNHLY, FYNNEI. The V end was cut by 1 base, the J end by 4 bases, with 11 bases between. The CDR3 totals 14 residues. CDR3 protein: CASSEGASSYEQYF. Written as DNA, the CDR3 is TGTGCCAGCAGTGAAGGGGCTTCTTCTTACGAGCAGTACTTC.

The V gene is TRBV11-2, the J gene TRBJ2-5, with D possibly being TRBD1 (7 bases). Trimming stripped 0 bases from V and 5 bases from J, with 16 bases between. CDR1 and CDR2 (germline): SGHAT, FQNNGV. The CDR3 consists of 16 residues. The CDR3 coding sequence is TGTGCCAGCAGCTTAGATGTAGGAGGGGGCGCTGAGACCCAGTACTTC. It translates to CASSLDVGGGAETQYF.

The chain carries TRBV5-1 and TRBJ1-4; D unclear. The CDR3 covers 14 residues. The germline V gene has CDR1 SGHRS and CDR2 YFSETQ. With 7 bases removed from V and 0 bases from J, the gap between germline ends came to 10 bases. This CDR3 reads CASRPQATNEKLFF. As DNA, the CDR3 is TGCGCCAGCCGGCCCCAGGCAACTAATGAAAAACTGTTTTTT.

This clonotype occurred a few times. The chain carries TRBV25-1 and TRBJ2-5; 7 bases line up with TRBD2. The CDR3 sequence is 15 residues long. With 2 bases clipped from V and 4 bases from J, the junction kept 7 bases outside the gene matches. Germline lookup yields CDR1 MGHDK and CDR2 SYGVNS. The CDR3 is CASSEKSLAAETQYF. Written as DNA, the CDR3 is TGTGCCAGCAGTGAAAAGAGTCTAGCGGCAGAGACCCAGTACTTC. Full variable domain (outside the CDR3, taken from reference TRBV25-1 and TRBJ2-5): EADIYQTPRYLVIGTGKKITLECSQTMGHDKMYWYQQDPGMELHLIHYSYGVNSTEKGDLSSESTVSRIRTEHFPLTLESARPSHTSQYLCASSEKSLAAETQYFGPGTRLLVL.

This clonotype was detected many times. The chain is built from TRBV28 and TRBJ1-2; unclear D gene. The CDR3 contains 15 residues. CDR1 is MDHEN and CDR2 is SYDVKM in the germline V gene. V lost 1 base, J lost 4 bases, and 13 bases lay in between. The CDR3 bases are TGTGCCAGCAGTTTATTTGCCGGGGTTCTCTATGGCTACACCTTC. Amino acid sequence: CASSLFAGVLYGYTF.

The chain employs TRBV30 and TRBJ1-1, with 8 bases matching TRBD1. CDR1 GTSNPN and CDR2 SVGIG come from the germline V gene (reference sequence). Trimming removed 7 bases from V and 10 bases from J; junction bases left unmatched: 14. The CDR3 is 13 residues long. As DNA, the CDR3 is TGTGCCTTTCATAGTGGGACAGGCGCTTCAGCTTTCTTT. Its translation is CAFHSGTGASAFF.

This clonotype was observed many times. The rearrangement uses TRBV30 and TRBJ1-1; the D gene is possibly TRBD1 (6 bases). V lost 4 bases and J lost 9, with 12 bases in between. The CDR3 length is 11 residues. Germline V gene lookup returns CDR1 GTSNPN and CDR2 SVGIG (reference sequence). Written as DNA, the CDR3 is TGTGCCTGGACCCCAGGGGAGAAAGCTTTCTTT. Protein product: CAWTPGEKAFF.

A few counts support this clonotype. The DNA for the CDR3 is TGCGCCAGCAGCTTGCGGAGGAGTGTGGGCGAGCAGTACTTC. Protein: CASSLRRSVGEQYF. J is TRBJ2-7 and V is TRBV5-1; D may be TRBD2 (5 bases). V lost 1 base, J lost 6 bases, and 14 bases lay in between. This CDR3 has 14 residues. Germline V gives CDR1 SGHRS, CDR2 YFSETQ.

This chain links TRBV20-1 with TRBJ2-1, with D hard to call. From germline, CDR1 is DFQATT and CDR2 SNEGSKA (reference sequence). This CDR3 comprises 14 residues. Between the trimmed V and J ends, which lost 6 bases and 0 bases, there was a span of 12 bases. This CDR3 is CSAPLRSSYNEQFF. The CDR3 DNA sequence: TGCAGTGCGCCTCTCCGGAGCTCCTACAATGAGCAGTTCTTC.

This clonotype has ten or more counts. The CDR3 region is CASSPAGLSYNEQFF. The CDR3 DNA reads as TGTGCCAGCAGTCCGGCGGGCCTTTCCTACAATGAGCAGTTCTTC. The V and J genes are TRBV28 and TRBJ2-1; maybe TRBD2 (5 bases). V was pared by 5 bases and J by 1 base, with 12 bases between. The CDR3 totals 15 residues. In germline, CDR1 is MDHEN, CDR2 SYDVKM.

The J gene is TRBJ1-6, the V gene TRBV6-1, with a weak D call TRBD1 (6 bases). The V gene lost 10 bases and the J gene lost 5 bases, with 15 bases spanning the gap. Germline V gives CDR1 MNHNS, CDR2 SASEGT. This CDR3 has 14 residues. The CDR3 DNA follows: TGTGCCACTGCTACAGGGCTCGATAATTCACCCCTCCACTTT. Amino acid sequence: CATATGLDNSPLHF.

The V gene is TRBV25-1, the J gene TRBJ2-1; D may correspond to TRBD1 or TRBD2 (5 bases each). With 3 bases removed from V and 2 bases from J, the gap between germline ends came to 11 bases. This CDR3 spans 15 amino acids. Germline CDR1 and CDR2: MGHDK and SYGVNS. The CDR3 DNA sequence: TGTGCCAGCAGTGACCGGGACGGAGCCTACAATGAGCAGTTCTTC. Protein product: CASSDRDGAYNEQFF. The whole variable domain, filled in from reference TRBV25-1 and TRBJ2-1, reads EADIYQTPRYLVIGTGKKITLECSQTMGHDKMYWYQQDPGMELHLIHYSYGVNSTEKGDLSSESTVSRIRTEHFPLTLESARPSHTSQYLCASSDRDGAYNEQFFGPGTRLTVL.

There are many counts of this clonotype. The chain carries TRBV7-2 and TRBJ2-7; D remains unclear. Germline assignment: CDR1 SGHTA and CDR2 FQGNSA. V was cut by 5 bases and J by 1 base, with 12 bases left in between. The CDR3 spans 14 residues. CDR3 in DNA: TGTGCCAGCAGCCCCACCCGGGTATCCTACGAGCAGTACTTC. Translating gives CASSPTRVSYEQYF.

The rearrangement links TRBV2 to TRBJ2-7; a weak D match, TRBD2 (6 bases). The CDR3 contains 15 residues. Trimming took 8 bases from V and 2 from J, leaving 19 bases between them. Germline values: CDR1 SNHLY, CDR2 FYNNEI. The CDR3 loop reads CASRSRGSGTYEQYF. CDR3 DNA sequence: TGTGCCAGCCGGTCAAGGGGTAGCGGTACCTACGAGCAGTACTTC.

The rearrangement joins TRBV6-1 to TRBJ1-3; unclear D gene. CDR1 is MNHNS, CDR2 SASEGT, per germline. CDR3 size: 14 residues. Trimming took off 10 bases at V and 0 bases at J, with 13 bases between the two ends. The CDR3 nucleotides read TGTGCCACCTGCCAAGTCCTCTCTGGAAACACCATATATTTT. Amino acid sequence: CATCQVLSGNTIYF.

This clonotype was seen more than once but under ten times. J is TRBJ2-7 and V is TRBV5-1, with TRBD2 matching over 11 bases. The CDR3 runs to 16 residues. In germline, CDR1 is SGHRS, CDR2 YFSETQ. The ends lost 4 bases at V and 2 bases at J; junction bases unmatched: 8. CDR3 region: CASSPLSSGGAYEQYF. Written as DNA, the CDR3 is TGCGCCAGCAGCCCCCTGAGTAGCGGGGGGGCCTACGAGCAGTACTTC.

The CDR3 DNA reads as TGCGCCAGCAGCCAACGTCCAGCGGGAGCGGACTACAATGAGCAGTTCTTC. It yields the protein CASSQRPAGADYNEQFF. The V call is TRBV4-3, the J call TRBJ2-1, with 8 bases that match TRBD2. The CDR3 loop spans 17 amino acids. Trimming removed 2 bases from V and 3 bases from J; junction bases left unmatched: 9. CDR1 and CDR2 from the germline V gene are LGHNA and YSLEER.